This T cell receptor beta chain was captured in a study of blood T cell repertoires in COVID-19. Study-wide background: Samples representing acute and convalescent COVID-19 were sourced from the United States, Italy and Spain. The cDNA or gDNA used as material had been derived from T cells, B-cell-depleted T cells, or PBMCs.

A few counts support this clone. As processed by the authors: Amplifying reference gene primers gave estimates of nucleated cell counts. The method was immunoSEQ multiplex PCR; TCRdb's version includes in-frame clones alone and lacks a portion of them. The V and J calls and clone size were taken over from that table, and D and trimming were inferred from the DNA. The repertoire holds roughly 26,000 clones, with about 92% as singletons. CDR1 is MDHEN and CDR2 is SYDVKM in the germline V gene. The CDR3 sequence is 12 residues long. V lost 6 bases, J lost 7 bases, and 5 bases stayed unmatched. The clonotype comes from a human donor in a cohort sampled during active COVID-19. The specimen sequenced was peripheral blood. The genes are TRBV28 and TRBJ1-2; 7 bases line up with TRBD1. The CDR3 loop is CASSEGAGGYTF. The CDR3 DNA sequence: TGTGCCAGCAGCGAGGGGGCTGGTGGCTACACCTTC.